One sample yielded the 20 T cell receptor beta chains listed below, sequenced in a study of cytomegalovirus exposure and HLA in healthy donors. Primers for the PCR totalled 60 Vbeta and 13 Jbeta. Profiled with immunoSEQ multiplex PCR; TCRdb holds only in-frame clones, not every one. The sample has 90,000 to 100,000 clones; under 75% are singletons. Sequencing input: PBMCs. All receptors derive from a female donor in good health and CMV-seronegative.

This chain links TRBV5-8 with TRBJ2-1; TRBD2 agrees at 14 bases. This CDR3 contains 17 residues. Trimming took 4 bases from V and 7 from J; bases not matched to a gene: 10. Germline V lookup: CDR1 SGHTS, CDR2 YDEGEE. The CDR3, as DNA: TGTGCCAGCAGCCTTACCGGGACTAGCGGGGGTGTTAATGAGCAGTTCTTC. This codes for CASSLTGTSGGVNEQFF.

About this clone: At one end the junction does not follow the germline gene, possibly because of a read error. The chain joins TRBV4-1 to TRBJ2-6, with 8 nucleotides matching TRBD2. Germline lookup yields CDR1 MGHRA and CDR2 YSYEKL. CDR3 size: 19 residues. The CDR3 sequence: CASNQGGVRAGAGANVLTF. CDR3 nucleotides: TGCGCCAGCAACCAAGGGGGAGTTAGAGCGGGAGCTGGGGCCAACGTCCTGACTTTC.

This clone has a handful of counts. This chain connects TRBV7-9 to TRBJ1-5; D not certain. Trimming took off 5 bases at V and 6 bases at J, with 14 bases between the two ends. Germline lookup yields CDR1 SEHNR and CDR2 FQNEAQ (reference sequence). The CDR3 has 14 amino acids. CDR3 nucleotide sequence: TGTGCCAGCAGCCCCCCCGGGAGCGGTCAGCCCCAGCATTTT. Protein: CASSPPGSGQPQHF.

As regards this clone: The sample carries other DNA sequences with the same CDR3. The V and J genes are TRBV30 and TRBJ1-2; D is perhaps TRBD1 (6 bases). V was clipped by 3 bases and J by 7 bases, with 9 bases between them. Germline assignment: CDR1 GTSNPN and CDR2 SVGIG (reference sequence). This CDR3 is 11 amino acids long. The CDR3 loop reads CAWRMGAGYTF. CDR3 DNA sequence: TGTGCCTGGAGGATGGGGGCTGGCTACACCTTC.

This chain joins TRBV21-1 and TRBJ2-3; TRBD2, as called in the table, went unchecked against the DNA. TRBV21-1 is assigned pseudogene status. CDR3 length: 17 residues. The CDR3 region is CASSKALERGGTDTQYF. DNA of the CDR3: TGTGCCAGCAGCAAAGCGCTAGAGCGGGGGGGAACAGATACGCAGTATTTT.

The CDR3 protein is CSVEQGGFDTDTQYF. The CDR3 DNA reads as TGCAGCGTTGAACAGGGGGGATTTGACACAGATACGCAGTATTTT. V usage is TRBV29-1 and J usage is TRBJ2-3; possible D gene TRBD1, 7 bases. CDR1 and CDR2 (germline): SQVTM, ANQGSEA. The CDR3 extends over 15 amino acids. With 2 bases removed from V and 2 bases from J, the gap between germline ends came to 14 bases.

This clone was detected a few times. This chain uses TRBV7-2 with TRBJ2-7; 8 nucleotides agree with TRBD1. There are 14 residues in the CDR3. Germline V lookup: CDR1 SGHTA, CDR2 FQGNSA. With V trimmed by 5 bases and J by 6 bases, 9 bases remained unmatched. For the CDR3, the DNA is TGTGCCAGCAGCCCCAGTGGTCAGGGGGCCGAGCAGTACTTC. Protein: CASSPSGQGAEQYF.

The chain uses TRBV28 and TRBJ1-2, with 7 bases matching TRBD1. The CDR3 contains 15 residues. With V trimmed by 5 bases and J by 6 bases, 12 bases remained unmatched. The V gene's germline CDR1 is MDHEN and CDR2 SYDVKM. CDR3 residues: CASSPDREGKNGYTF. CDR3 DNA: TGTGCCAGCAGTCCTGACAGGGAAGGCAAGAATGGCTACACCTTC.

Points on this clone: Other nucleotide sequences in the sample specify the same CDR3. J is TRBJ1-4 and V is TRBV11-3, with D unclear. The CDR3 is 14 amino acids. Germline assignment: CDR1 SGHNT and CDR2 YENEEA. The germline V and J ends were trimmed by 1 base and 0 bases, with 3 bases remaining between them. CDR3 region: CASSLGATNEKLFF. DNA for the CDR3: TGTGCCAGCAGCTTAGGAGCAACTAATGAAAAACTGTTTTTT.

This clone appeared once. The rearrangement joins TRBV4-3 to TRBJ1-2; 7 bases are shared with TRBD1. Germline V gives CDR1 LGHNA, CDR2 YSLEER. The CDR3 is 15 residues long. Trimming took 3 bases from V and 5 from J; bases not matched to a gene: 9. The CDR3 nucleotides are TGCGCCAGCAGCCAGCGGACAGGAGGTTATTATGGCTACACCTTC. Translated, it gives CASSQRTGGYYGYTF.

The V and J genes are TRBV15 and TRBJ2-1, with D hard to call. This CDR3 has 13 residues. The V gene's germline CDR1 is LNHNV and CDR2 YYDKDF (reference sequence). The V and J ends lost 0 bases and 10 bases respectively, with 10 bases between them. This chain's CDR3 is CATSRDYQREQFF. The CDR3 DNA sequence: TGTGCCACCAGCAGAGATTACCAGAGGGAGCAGTTCTTC. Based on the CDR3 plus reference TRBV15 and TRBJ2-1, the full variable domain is DAMVIQNPRYQVTQFGKPVTLSCSQTLNHNVMYWYQQKSSQAPKLLFHYYDKDFNNEADTPDNFQSRRPNTSFCFLDIRSPGLGDTAMYLCATSRDYQREQFFGPGTRLTVL.

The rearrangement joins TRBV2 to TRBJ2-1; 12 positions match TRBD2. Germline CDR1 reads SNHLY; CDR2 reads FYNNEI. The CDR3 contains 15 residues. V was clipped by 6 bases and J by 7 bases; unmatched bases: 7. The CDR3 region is CASRRLAGASNEQFF. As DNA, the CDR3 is TGTGCCAGCAGAAGACTAGCGGGGGCCTCTAATGAGCAGTTCTTC.

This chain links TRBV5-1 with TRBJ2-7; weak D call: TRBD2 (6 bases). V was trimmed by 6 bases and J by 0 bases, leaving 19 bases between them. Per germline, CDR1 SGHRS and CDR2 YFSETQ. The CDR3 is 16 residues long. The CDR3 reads CASTDGRRGSSYEQYF. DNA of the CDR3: TGCGCCAGCACCGACGGGCGGCGGGGAAGCTCCTACGAGCAGTACTTC.

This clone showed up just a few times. The CDR3 DNA is TGTGCTAGTGGTTTGGTTGAACAGCGCAATCAGCCCCAGCATTTT. Its translation is CASGLVEQRNQPQHF. The chain is built from TRBV12-5 and TRBJ1-5; D not resolved. This CDR3 is 15 amino acids long. The germline V gene encodes CDR1 LGHNT and CDR2 FRNRAP. Between the trimmed V and J ends, which lost 0 bases and 2 bases, there was a span of 8 bases. The whole variable domain, filled in from reference TRBV12-5 and TRBJ1-5, reads DARVTQTPRHKVTEMGQEVTMRCQPILGHNTVFWYRQTMMQGLELLAYFRNRAPLDDSGMPKDRFSAEMPDATLATLKIQPSEPRDSAVYFCASGLVEQRNQPQHFGDGTRLSIL.

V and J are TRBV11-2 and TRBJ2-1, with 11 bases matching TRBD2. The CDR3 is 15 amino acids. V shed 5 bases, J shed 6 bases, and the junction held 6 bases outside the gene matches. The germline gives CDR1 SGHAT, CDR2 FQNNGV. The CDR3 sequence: CASSRGLAEINEQFF. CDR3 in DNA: TGTGCCAGCAGCCGGGGACTAGCGGAAATCAATGAGCAGTTCTTC.

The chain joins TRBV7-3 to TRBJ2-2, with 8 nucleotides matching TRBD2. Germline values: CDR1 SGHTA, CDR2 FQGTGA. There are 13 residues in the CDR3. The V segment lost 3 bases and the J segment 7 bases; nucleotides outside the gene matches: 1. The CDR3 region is CASSFREGGELFF. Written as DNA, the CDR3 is TGTGCCAGCAGCTTCCGGGAGGGCGGGGAGCTGTTTTTT.

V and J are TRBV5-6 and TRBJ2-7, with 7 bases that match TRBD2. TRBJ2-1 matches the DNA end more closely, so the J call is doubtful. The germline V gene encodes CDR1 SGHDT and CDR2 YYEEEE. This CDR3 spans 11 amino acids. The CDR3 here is CASSLGTTQFF. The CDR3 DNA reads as TGTGCCAGCAGCTTAGGGACTACCCAGTTCTTC.

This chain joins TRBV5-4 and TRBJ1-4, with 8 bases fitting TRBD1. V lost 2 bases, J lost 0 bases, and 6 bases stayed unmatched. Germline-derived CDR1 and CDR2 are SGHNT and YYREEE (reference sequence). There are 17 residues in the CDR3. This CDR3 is CASSLWGQEPTNEKLFF. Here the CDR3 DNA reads TGTGCCAGCAGCTTATGGGGACAGGAGCCAACTAATGAAAAACTGTTTTTT.

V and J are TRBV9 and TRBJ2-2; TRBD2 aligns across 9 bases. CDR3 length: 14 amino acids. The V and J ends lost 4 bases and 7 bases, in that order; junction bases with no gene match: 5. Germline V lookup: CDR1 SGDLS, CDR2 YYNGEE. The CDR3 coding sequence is TGTGCCAGCAGCTCCGGGACTAGCATCGGGGAGCTGTTTTTT. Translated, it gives CASSSGTSIGELFF.

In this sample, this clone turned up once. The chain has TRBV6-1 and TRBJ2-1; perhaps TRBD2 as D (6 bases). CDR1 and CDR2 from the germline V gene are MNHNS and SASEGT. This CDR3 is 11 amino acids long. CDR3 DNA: TGTGCTACAATAGGGGCGGGAGAGCAGTTCTTC. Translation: CATIGAGEQFF.